The subject of this entry is one T cell receptor beta chain. This table comes from immunoSEQ multiplex PCR, and its TCRdb copy is limited to in-frame clones, with some not included. Of around 200,000 clones in the sample, 70% to 75% are singletons; the top ten hold approximately 5.9%. The data are from a study of cytotoxic CD8 clonotypes in ibrutinib-treated CLL. The V and J ends lost 4 bases and 7 bases respectively, with 20 bases between them. The CDR3 length is 15 residues. CDR1 and CDR2 (germline): MGHRA, YSYEKL. Sequencing used PBMCs, obtained after 12 months of ibrutinib treatment. The TCR comes from a human donor with chronic lymphocytic leukemia. The chain recombines TRBV4-1 with TRBJ2-7; D gene unclear. CDR3 coding DNA: TGCGCCAGCAGCCTTGGGGTCGACACCTCCCGGGAGCAGTACTTC. Its protein is CASSLGVDTSREQYF.